This T cell receptor (beta chain) came from a study of blood T cells in healthy people across ages. As for the study in general: About one barcoded beta molecule per two T cells was the capture yield of template switching.

A second about 6 to 11 cycle PCR used barcoded and J-beta primers. Via MiXCR, TCRdb re-called the 5' RACE reads, giving one row per CDR3 protein. Of just under 750,000 distinct CDR3 sequences listed, 22% are singletons. Study observations and caveats: TCR beta diversity per million T cells fell roughly linearly with age. TCR beta diversity tracked closely with naive T cell percentage.

Germline V lookup: CDR1 DFQATT, CDR2 SNEGSKA (reference sequence). The CDR3 spans 15 residues. There are a few counts of this clonotype. The antigen is not known. The genes are TRBV20-1 and TRBJ2-5; the match to TRBD2 covers 10 bases. The closer fit of TRBJ2-1 to the DNA end suggests the J call may be wrong. The sequenced material came from blood. The TCR sequence derives from a man aged 65-85 years in good health. In nucleotides, the CDR3 is TGCAGTGCCGTTGGGTCTAGCGGGGGCCTTAATGAGCAGTTCTTC. Translating gives CSAVGSSGGLNEQFF.